This T cell receptor (beta chain) came from a study of post-analysis software for immune sequencing data. Study details: The cohort encompassed relapsing-remitting, secondary progressive and progressive-relapsing multiple sclerosis disease courses. General study results and limits: Significantly lower normalized Chao1 diversity was seen in multiple sclerosis patients than in controls. Four to six TRBV segments were more frequent in patients than controls; TRBV5-6, TRBV5-1 and TRBV20-1 belonged to this group.

cDNA libraries for TCR beta contained unique molecular identifiers. A single record per CDR3 protein comes from TCRdb applying MiXCR to the PCR reads. Among some 370,000 distinct CDR3 sequences listed, around 33% were seen once. This CDR3 comprises 15 residues. The germline V gene has CDR1 SGHTA and CDR2 FQGNSA. Between the trimmed V and J ends, which lost 8 bases and 2 bases, there was a span of 16 bases. Comment on this clonotype: Its antigen is unknown.

Sequences were obtained from blood. The sequence came from a girl aged 5-17 years with multiple sclerosis. This chain links TRBV7-2 with TRBJ1-5; possibly TRBD1 for D (6 bases). DNA for the CDR3: TGTGCCAGCGGGGGGGCGCGGAGGGGCAATCAGCCCCAGCATTTT. This codes for CASGGARRGNQPQHF.